These T cell receptor beta chains were read from a single sample in a study of blood T cells in healthy people across ages. TCRdb fed the 5' RACE reads into MiXCR, producing one record per CDR3 protein. The sample has roughly 1.7 million distinct CDR3 sequences; about 35% are singletons. Material: blood. Every receptor here comes from a woman in her 30s in good health. Both conserved end residues are part of each CDR3. A D gene is named only where the DNA matches it firmly. Clone size is stated in some rows and not others, as once, few, many or a class when expanded.

v_gene: TRBV5-1
j_gene: TRBJ2-2
d_gene: TRBD1
abundance: few
CDR3nt: TGCGCCAGCAGCTTGGATGGACAGGGGGCGTTCGGGGAGCTGTTTTTT
CDR3aa: CASSLDGQGAFGELFF

v_gene: TRBV3-1
j_gene: TRBJ1-5
d_gene: TRBD1
abundance: -
CDR3nt: TGTGCCAGCAGCCATGAGGGGGCACAGCCCCAGCATTTT
CDR3aa: CASSHEGAQPQHF

v_gene: TRBV7-9
j_gene: TRBJ1-2
d_gene: -
abundance: few
CDR3nt: TGTGCCAGCAGCCAAGCCGGGTCAGGGCTCTATGGCTACACCTTC
CDR3aa: CASSQAGSGLYGYTF

v_gene: TRBV9
j_gene: TRBJ2-7
d_gene: TRBD2
abundance: -
CDR3nt: TGTGCCAGCAGCGTAGGTGGGACTACTCTTGAGCAGTACTTC
CDR3aa: CASSVGGTTLEQYF

v_gene: TRBV20-1
j_gene: TRBJ2-7
d_gene: TRBD1
abundance: -
CDR3nt: TGCAGTGCTAGAGTCCCGGGACAGGGGCCCGAGCAGTACTTC
CDR3aa: CSARVPGQGPEQYF

v_gene: TRBV30
j_gene: TRBJ1-1
d_gene: -
abundance: -
CDR3nt: TGTGCCTGGATAGATGGGGAAGCTTTCTTT
CDR3aa: CAWIDGEAFF

v_gene: TRBV2
j_gene: TRBJ2-7
d_gene: -
abundance: -
CDR3nt: TGCGCCAGCAGTGTCGGGTCAAGCTCCTACGAGCAGTACTTC
CDR3aa: CASSVGSSSYEQYF

v_gene: TRBV3-1
j_gene: TRBJ1-5
d_gene: -
abundance: few
CDR3nt: TGTGCCAGCAGCCTCCGGGGAGGGGATAGCAATCAGCCCCAGCATTTT
CDR3aa: CASSLRGGDSNQPQHF

v_gene: TRBV28
j_gene: TRBJ2-3
d_gene: TRBD2
abundance: few
CDR3nt: TGTGCCAGCCCCCCTAGCGGAGTTAGCACAGATACGCAGTATTTT
CDR3aa: CASPPSGVSTDTQYF

v_gene: TRBV27
j_gene: TRBJ1-1
d_gene: -
abundance: -
CDR3nt: TGTCCTTGGGCGCGAAGGGATAACACTGAAGCTTTCTTT
CDR3aa: CPWARRDNTEAFF

v_gene: TRBV20-1
j_gene: TRBJ2-3
d_gene: TRBD1
abundance: -
CDR3nt: TGCAGTGCTAGCCAGGGGGTGGGCACAGATACGCAGTATTTT
CDR3aa: CSASQGVGTDTQYF

v_gene: TRBV11-2
j_gene: TRBJ1-2
d_gene: -
abundance: -
CDR3nt: TGTGCCAGCAGCTTAGTCGTGGGGGGCGACTATGGCTACACCTTC
CDR3aa: CASSLVVGGDYGYTF

v_gene: TRBV4-1
j_gene: TRBJ2-3
d_gene: -
abundance: -
CDR3nt: TGCGCCAGCACCCAACCAGGGGTTGGCACAGATACGCAGTATTTT
CDR3aa: CASTQPGVGTDTQYF